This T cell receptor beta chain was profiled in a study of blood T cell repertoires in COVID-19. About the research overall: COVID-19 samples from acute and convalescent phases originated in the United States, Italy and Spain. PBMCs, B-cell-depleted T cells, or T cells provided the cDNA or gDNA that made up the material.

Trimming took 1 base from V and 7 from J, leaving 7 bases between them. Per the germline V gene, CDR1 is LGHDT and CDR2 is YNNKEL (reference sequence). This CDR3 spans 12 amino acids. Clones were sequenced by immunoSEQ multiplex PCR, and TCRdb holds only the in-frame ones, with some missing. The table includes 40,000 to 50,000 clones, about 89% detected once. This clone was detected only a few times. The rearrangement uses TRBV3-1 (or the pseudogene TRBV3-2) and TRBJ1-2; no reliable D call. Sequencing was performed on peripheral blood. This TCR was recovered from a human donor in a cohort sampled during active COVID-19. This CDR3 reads CASSQVGGGYTF. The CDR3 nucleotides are TGTGCCAGCAGCCAAGTTGGAGGTGGCTACACCTTC.